This T cell receptor beta chain derives from a study of beta chain features in type 1 diabetes. Study-level points and caveats: For TCRB rearrangement, an influence of HLA type remained unresolved here. In every one of the four CD4+ subsets, TCRB CDR3s were moderately but significantly shorter in Type 1 diabetes patients. Among type 1 diabetes patients, VDJ junctions had fewer insertions and more deletions.

cDNA synthesis used the whole RNA isolate, giving expressed TCRB sequences. The method was immunoSEQ multiplex PCR; TCRdb's version includes in-frame clones alone and lacks a portion of them. The sample carries some 350,000 clones, roughly 9.8% recorded once. Notes on this clone: Its antigen is undetermined.

The authors sorted CD4+ naive, central memory, regulatory and stem cell-like memory cells via CD45RO/CCR7/CD25/CD127/CD95/CD27. This CDR3 region has 15 residues. Germline CDR1 SGHNT, CDR2 YYREEE (reference sequence). Between the trimmed V and J ends, which lost 4 bases and 0 bases, there was a span of 11 bases. The specimen sequenced was central memory CD4+ T cells from blood. This clonotype was sampled from a man younger than 40 with type 1 diabetes. The V gene is TRBV5-4, the J gene TRBJ2-4; no clear D. The CDR3 loop is CASSPQTVAKNIQYF. DNA of the CDR3: TGTGCCAGCAGCCCCCAGACGGTAGCCAAAAACATTCAGTACTTC. Variable domain in full (rest from reference TRBV5-4 and TRBJ2-4): ETGVTQSPTHLIKTRGQQVTLRCSSQSGHNTVSWYQQALGQGPQFIFQYYREEENGRGNFPPRFSGLQFPNYSSELNVNALELDDSALYLCASSPQTVAKNIQYFGAGTRLSVL.